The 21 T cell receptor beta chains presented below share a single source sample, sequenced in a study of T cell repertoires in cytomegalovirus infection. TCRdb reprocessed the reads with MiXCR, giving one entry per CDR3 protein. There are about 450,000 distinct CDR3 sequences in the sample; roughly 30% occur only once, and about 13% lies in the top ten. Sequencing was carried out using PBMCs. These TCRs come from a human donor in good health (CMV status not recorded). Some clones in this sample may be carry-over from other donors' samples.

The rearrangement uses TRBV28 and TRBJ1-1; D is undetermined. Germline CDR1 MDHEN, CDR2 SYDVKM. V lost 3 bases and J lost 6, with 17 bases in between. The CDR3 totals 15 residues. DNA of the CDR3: TGTGCCAGCAGTTTTACACCCCATGAGGACCCTGAAGCTTTCTTT. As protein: CASSFTPHEDPEAFF.

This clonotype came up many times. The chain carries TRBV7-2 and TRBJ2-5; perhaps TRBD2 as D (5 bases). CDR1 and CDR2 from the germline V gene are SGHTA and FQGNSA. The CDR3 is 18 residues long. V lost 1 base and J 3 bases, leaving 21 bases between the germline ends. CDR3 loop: CASSLVILGGGPKETQYF. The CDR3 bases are TGTGCCAGCAGCTTAGTTATTTTGGGCGGAGGCCCGAAAGAGACCCAGTACTTC.

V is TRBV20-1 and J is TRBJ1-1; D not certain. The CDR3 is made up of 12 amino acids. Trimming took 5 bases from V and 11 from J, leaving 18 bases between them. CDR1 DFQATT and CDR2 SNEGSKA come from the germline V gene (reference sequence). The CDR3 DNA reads TGCAGTGCTCCTGCGTTACGGGGTGTGGCTTTCTTT. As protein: CSAPALRGVAFF.

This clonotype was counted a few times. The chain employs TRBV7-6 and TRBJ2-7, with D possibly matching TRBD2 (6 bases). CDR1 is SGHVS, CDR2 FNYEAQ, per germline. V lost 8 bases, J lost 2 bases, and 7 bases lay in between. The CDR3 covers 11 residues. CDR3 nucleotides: TGTGCCAGCGGGGAGGCCTACGAGCAGTACTTC. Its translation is CASGEAYEQYF.

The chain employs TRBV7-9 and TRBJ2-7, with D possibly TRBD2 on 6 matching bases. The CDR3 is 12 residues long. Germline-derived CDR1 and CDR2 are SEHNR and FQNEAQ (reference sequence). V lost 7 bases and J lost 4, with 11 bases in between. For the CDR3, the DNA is TGTGCCAGCAACGCCGGGGGTTACGAGCAGTACTTC. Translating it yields CASNAGGYEQYF.

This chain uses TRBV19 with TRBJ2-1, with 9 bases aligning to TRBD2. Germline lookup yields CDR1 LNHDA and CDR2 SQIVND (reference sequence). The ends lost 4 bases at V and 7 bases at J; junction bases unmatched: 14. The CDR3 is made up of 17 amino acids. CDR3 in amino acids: CASSSTSLAGKGNEQFF. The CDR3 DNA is TGTGCCAGTAGTAGTACCTCACTAGCGGGCAAAGGGAATGAGCAGTTCTTC.

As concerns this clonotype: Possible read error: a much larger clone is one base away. CDR3 nucleotide sequence: TGTGCCAGCGGCACGGGACAGGGGGCACTTGGCTACACCTTC. Protein: CASGTGQGALGYTF. The chain is built from TRBV7-2 and TRBJ1-2; 12 nucleotides agree with TRBD1. Germline assignment: CDR1 SGHTA and CDR2 FQGNSA. The CDR3 spans 14 residues. With V trimmed by 8 bases and J by 7 bases, 8 bases remained unmatched.

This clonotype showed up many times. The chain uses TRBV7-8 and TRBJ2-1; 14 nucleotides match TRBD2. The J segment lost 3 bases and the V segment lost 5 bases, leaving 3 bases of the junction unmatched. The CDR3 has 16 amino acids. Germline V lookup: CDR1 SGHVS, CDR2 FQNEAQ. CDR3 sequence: CASSPGLAGVYNEQFF. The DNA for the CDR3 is TGTGCCAGCAGCCCGGGACTAGCGGGAGTCTACAATGAGCAGTTCTTC.

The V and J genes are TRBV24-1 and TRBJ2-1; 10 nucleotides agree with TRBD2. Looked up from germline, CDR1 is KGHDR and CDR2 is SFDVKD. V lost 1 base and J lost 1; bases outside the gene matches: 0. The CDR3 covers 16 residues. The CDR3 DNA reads TGTGCCACCAGTGATTTAGCGGGGGGGTCCTACAATGAGCAGTTCTTC. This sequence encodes CATSDLAGGSYNEQFF.

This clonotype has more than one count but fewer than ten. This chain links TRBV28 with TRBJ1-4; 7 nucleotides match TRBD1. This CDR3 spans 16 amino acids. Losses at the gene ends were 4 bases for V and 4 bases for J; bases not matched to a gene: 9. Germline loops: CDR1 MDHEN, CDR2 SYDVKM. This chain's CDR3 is CASSSPRRQGNEKLFF. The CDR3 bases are TGTGCCAGCAGTTCCCCGCGAAGACAGGGTAATGAAAAACTGTTTTTT.

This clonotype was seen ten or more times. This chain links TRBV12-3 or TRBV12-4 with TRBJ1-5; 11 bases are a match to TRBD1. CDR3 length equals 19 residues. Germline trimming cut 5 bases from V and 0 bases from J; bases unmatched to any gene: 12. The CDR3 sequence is CASSPRWGQGDGSNQPQHF. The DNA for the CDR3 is TGTGCCAGCAGTCCCCGCTGGGGACAGGGGGATGGTAGCAATCAGCCCCAGCATTTT.

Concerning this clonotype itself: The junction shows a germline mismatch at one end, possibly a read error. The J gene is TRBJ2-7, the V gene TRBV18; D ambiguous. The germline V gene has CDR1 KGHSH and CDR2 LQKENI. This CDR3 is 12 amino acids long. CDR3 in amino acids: CACSPALYEQYF. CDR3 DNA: TGTGCCTGCTCACCAGCTCTATACGAGCAGTACTTC.

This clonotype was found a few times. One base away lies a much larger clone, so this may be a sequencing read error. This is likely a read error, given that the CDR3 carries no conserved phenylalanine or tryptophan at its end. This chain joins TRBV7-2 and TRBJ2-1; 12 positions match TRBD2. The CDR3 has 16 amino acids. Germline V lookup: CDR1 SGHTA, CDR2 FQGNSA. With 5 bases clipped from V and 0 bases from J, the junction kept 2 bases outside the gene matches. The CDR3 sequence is CASSGTSGYSYNEQFL. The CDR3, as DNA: TGTGCCAGCAGCGGGACTAGCGGGTACTCCTACAATGAGCAGTTCTTA.

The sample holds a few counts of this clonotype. The CDR3 coding sequence is TGTGCCAGCAGACCAGGCCAGGGTAATCAGCCCCAGCATTTT. Translated: CASRPGQGNQPQHF. The rearrangement links TRBV12-3 or TRBV12-4 to TRBJ1-5; a weak D match, TRBD1 (5 bases). The V end lost 6 bases, the J end lost 4 bases, and 13 bases lay between the germline ends. The CDR3 spans 14 residues.

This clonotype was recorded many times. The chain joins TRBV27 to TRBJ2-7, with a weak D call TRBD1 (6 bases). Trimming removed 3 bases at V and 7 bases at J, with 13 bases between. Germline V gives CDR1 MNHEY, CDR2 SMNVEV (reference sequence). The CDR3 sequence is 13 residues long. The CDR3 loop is CASSLKGVGEQYF. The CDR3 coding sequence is TGTGCCAGCAGTTTGAAGGGGGTGGGGGAGCAGTACTTC.

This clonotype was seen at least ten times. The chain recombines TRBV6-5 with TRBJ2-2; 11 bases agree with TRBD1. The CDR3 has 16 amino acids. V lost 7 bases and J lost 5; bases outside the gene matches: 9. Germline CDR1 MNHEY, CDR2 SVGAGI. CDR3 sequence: CASTLLGTGGTGELFF. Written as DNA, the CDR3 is TGTGCCAGCACCCTATTGGGGACAGGGGGAACCGGGGAGCTGTTTTTT.

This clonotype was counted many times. The CDR3 spells CASSLPGSNQPQHF. The CDR3 DNA is TGTGCCAGCAGCTTACCGGGGAGCAATCAGCCCCAGCATTTT. This chain uses TRBV7-2 with TRBJ1-5, with D unclear. The V gene's germline CDR1 is SGHTA and CDR2 FQGNSA. The V gene lost 2 bases and the J gene lost 1 base, with 6 bases spanning the gap. This CDR3 contains 14 residues.

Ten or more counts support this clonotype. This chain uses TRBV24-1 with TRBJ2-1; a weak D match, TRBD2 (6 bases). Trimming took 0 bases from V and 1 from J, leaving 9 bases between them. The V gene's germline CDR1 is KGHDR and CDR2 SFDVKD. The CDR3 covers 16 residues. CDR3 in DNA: TGTGCCACCAGTGATTTGGTAGGAGGGTCCTACAATGAGCAGTTCTTC. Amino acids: CATSDLVGGSYNEQFF.

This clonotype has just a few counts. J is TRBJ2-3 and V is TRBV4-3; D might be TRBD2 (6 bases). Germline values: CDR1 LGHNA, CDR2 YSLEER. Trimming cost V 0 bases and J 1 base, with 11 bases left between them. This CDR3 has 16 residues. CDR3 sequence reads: CASSQDFSGGTDTQYF. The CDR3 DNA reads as TGCGCCAGCAGCCAAGATTTTTCGGGGGGCACAGATACGCAGTATTTT.

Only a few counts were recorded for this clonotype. The CDR3 nucleotides read TGTGCCAGCAGTTACCCGACTTACAGGGATTTCACCCCTGGCGTATATTTT. Protein product: CASSYPTYRDFTPGVYF. The chain couples TRBV12-3 or TRBV12-4 to TRBJ1-3; D is possibly TRBD1 (6 bases). V dropped 4 bases and J dropped 14 bases, with 30 bases sitting between them. The CDR3 sequence is 17 residues long.

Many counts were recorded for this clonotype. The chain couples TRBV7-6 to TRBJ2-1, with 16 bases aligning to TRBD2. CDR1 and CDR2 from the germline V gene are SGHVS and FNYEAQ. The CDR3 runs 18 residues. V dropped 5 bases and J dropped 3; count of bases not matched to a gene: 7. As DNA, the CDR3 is TGTGCCAGCAGCCAGGGACTAGCGGGGGGGCTTGTCTACAATGAGCAGTTCTTC. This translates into CASSQGLAGGLVYNEQFF.